A single sample gave rise to the 7 T cell receptor beta chains below, sequenced in a study of shared clonotypes between healthy human individuals (TCRdb year 2020). Library generation was performed with the immunoSEQ multiplex PCR assay. TCRdb provides this immuneACCESS table in a form limited to in-frame rearrangements. Some clones are lacking; in checked studies, under half of them reflect an unresolved V gene, and why the rest are absent is not known. Counted in this sample were some 2,500,000 clones; 92% of them appeared once. The top ten clonotypes cover around 0.35% of the sample. The sample comprised naive CD4+ T cells from PBMCs. The intended sense of this specimen's cell subset or site label: CD45RA+ positively selected. The receptors shown here come from a young man in good health. Some clones in this sample may be carry-over from other donors' samples.

The chain has TRBV18 and TRBJ1-1, with a tentative D call TRBD1 (5 bases). Trimming left V 1 base short and J 5 bases short, with 14 bases between. This CDR3 region has 15 residues. In germline, CDR1 is KGHSH, CDR2 LQKENI. CDR3 sequence reads: CASSPRTAQGTEAFF. For the CDR3, the DNA is TGTGCCAGCTCACCACGAACAGCCCAGGGTACTGAAGCTTTCTTT. The full variable domain, rest sourced from reference TRBV18 and TRBJ1-1, is NAGVMQNPRHLVRRRGQEARLRCSPMKGHSHVYWYRQLPEEGLKFMVYLQKENIIDESGMPKERFSAEFPKEGPSILRIQQVVRGDSAAYFCASSPRTAQGTEAFFGQGTRLTVV.

The chain carries TRBV13 and TRBJ1-3; D gene ambiguous. The CDR3 totals 11 residues. Trimming cost V 6 bases and J 3 bases, with 3 bases left between them. The germline CDR1 and CDR2 sequences are PRHDT and FYEKMQ (reference sequence). CDR3: CASSLGNTIYF. CDR3 sequence (DNA): TGTGCCAGCAGTCTTGGAAACACCATATATTTT.

The V gene is TRBV6-1, the J gene TRBJ2-3; D tentatively reads TRBD1 or TRBD2 (5 bases each). CDR3 length: 17 amino acids. The germline V gene has CDR1 MNHNS and CDR2 SASEGT. The ends were cut back, 0 bases at V and 3 bases at J, with 16 bases in the middle. The CDR3 bases are TGTGCCAGCAGTGAAGCTTACTCTGGGGGAAGGACAGATACGCAGTATTTT. Its protein product is CASSEAYSGGRTDTQYF.

The rearrangement joins TRBV28 to TRBJ1-4; D unresolved. The V gene lost 6 bases and the J gene lost 1 base, with 18 bases spanning the gap. The CDR3 contains 17 residues. Germline CDR1 reads MDHEN; CDR2 reads SYDVKM. In DNA, the CDR3 is TGTGCCAGCAGCCGACCCTCCGAGGGTCTAACTAATGAAAAACTGTTTTTT. Encoded protein: CASSRPSEGLTNEKLFF.

A remark on this clone: Other DNA sequences within the sample encode an identical CDR3. The genes are TRBV27 and TRBJ2-3; D perhaps matches TRBD2 (6 bases). Germline V gene sequence: CDR1 MNHEY, CDR2 SMNVEV (reference sequence). V gave up 3 bases and J gave up 6 bases, with 13 bases separating them. CDR3 length: 14 residues. CDR3 nucleotides: TGTGCCAGCAGTTTGCGGGGAAGGGCTGATACGCAGTATTTT. This encodes CASSLRGRADTQYF.

CDR3 protein: CASSFTPIPRVWKQFF. CDR3 bases: TGTGCCAGCAGCTTTACACCTATACCCCGGGTTTGGAAGCAGTTCTTC. The J gene is TRBJ2-1, the V gene TRBV5-8; D unresolved. The germline gives CDR1 SGHTS, CDR2 YDEGEE. This CDR3 contains 16 residues. Trimming cost V 2 bases and J 11 bases, with 23 bases left between them.

The CDR3 region is CASPRLGQNNQPQHF. The CDR3 DNA reads as TGTGCCAGCCCTAGGCTGGGACAGAACAATCAGCCCCAGCATTTT. V usage is TRBV21-1 and J usage is TRBJ1-5; no DNA check was done on the table's D call, TRBD1. TRBV21-1 has pseudogene status. The CDR3 spans 15 residues.